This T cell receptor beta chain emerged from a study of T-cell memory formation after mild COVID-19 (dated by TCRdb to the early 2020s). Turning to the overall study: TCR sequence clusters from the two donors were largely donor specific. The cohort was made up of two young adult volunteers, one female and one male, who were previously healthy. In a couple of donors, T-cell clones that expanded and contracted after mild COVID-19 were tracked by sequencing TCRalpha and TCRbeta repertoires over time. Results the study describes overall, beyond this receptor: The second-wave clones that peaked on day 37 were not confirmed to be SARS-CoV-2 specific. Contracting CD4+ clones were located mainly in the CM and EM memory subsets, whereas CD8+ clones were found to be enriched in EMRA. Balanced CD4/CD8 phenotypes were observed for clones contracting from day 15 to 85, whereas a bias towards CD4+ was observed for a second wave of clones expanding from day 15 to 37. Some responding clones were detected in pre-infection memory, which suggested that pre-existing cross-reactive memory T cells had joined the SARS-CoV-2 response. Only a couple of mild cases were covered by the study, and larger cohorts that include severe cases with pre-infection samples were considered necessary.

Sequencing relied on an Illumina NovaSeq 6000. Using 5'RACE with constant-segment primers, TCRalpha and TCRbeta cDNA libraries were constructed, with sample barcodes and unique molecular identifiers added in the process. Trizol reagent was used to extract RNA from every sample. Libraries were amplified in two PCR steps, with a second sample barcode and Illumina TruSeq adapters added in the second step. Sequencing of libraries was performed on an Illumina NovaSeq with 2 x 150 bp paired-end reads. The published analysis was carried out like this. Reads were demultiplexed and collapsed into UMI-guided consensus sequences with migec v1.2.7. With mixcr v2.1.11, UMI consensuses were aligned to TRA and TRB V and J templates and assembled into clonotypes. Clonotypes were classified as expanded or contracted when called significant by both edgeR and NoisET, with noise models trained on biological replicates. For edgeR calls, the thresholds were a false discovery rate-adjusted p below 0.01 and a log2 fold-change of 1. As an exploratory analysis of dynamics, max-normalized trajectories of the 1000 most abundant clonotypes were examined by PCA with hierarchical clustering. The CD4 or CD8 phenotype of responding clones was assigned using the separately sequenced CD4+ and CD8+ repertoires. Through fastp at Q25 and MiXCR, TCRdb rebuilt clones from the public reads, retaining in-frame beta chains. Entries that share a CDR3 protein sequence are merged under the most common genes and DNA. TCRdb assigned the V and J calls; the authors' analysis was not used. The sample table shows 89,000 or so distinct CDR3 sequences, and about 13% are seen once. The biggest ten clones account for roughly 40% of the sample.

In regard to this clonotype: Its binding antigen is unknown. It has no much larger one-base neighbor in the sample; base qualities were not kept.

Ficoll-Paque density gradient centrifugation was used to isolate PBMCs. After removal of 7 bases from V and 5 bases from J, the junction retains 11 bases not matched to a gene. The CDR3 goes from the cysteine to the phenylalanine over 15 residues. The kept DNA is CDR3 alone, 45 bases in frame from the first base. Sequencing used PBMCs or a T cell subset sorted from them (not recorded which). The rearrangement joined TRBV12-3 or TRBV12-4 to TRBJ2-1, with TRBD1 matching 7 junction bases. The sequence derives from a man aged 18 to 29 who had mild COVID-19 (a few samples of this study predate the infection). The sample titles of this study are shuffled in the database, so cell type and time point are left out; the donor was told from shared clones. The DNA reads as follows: TGTGCCAGCACCCAGGAAAGGGGGCTTGACAATGAGCAGTTCTTC. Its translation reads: CASTQERGLDNEQFF.